This entry describes one TCR beta chain. The method was immunoSEQ multiplex PCR; TCRdb's version includes in-frame clones alone and lacks a portion of them. The sample includes almost 200,000 clones, around 90% of them seen just once. The data were obtained in a study of blood T cell repertoires in COVID-19. From germline, CDR1 is MNHEY and CDR2 SMNVEV (reference sequence). With 6 bases removed from V and 0 bases from J, the gap between germline ends came to 6 bases. The CDR3 contains 13 residues. The sample comprised PBMCs or T cells enriched from blood (not recorded which). The V and J genes are TRBV27 and TRBJ1-3, with D uncertain. The receptor's source is a woman aged 18-29 years who had recovered from COVID-19. The CDR3 spells CASREGSGNTIYF. CDR3 DNA sequence: TGTGCCAGCAGAGAGGGCTCTGGAAACACCATATATTTT.